Listed below are T cell receptor beta chains from one sample, sequenced in a study of beta chain features in type 1 diabetes. This table comes from immunoSEQ multiplex PCR, and its TCRdb copy is limited to in-frame clones, with some not included. The sample contains about 180,000 clones, 13% of which appear only once. The sequenced material came from central memory CD4+ T cells from blood. These receptors came from a woman aged 18-29 years in good health. The CDR3 runs from the conserved cysteine through the conserved F or W. A D gene is named only where the DNA matches it firmly. Expanded clones get a size class; other rows say once, few or many, or leave the size out.

abundance	v_gene	j_gene	d_gene	CDR3nt	CDR3aa
few	TRBV6-6	TRBJ2-5	TRBD1	TGTGCCAGCAGTCCCCGGGACAGGGTGGCAGAGACCCAGTACTTC	CASSPRDRVAETQYF
NA	TRBV18	TRBJ2-7	NA	TGTGCCAGCTCACCAGCGCCTTCCTACGAGCAGTACTTC	CASSPAPSYEQYF
once	TRBV9	TRBJ2-1	NA	TGTGCCAGCAGCGTAGTGGGTCAGACAGATGAGCAGTTCTTC	CASSVVGQTDEQFF
few	TRBV29-1	TRBJ1-3	NA	TGCAGCGTTGACGGGAGACTAGGGGAGTCTGGAAACACCATATATTTT	CSVDGRLGESGNTIYF
few	TRBV9	TRBJ2-5	NA	TGTGCCAGCAGTGTAGTAGGGAGGGAGACCCAGTACTTC	CASSVVGRETQYF
few	TRBV7-2	TRBJ2-3	TRBD2	TGTGCCAGCAGCTTGGGACTAGCGGGAGCCCCAGATACGCAGTATTTT	CASSLGLAGAPDTQYF
few	TRBV7-2	TRBJ1-4	NA	TGTGCCAGCAGCTTAGCCCGGGTAAATGAAAAACTGTTTTTT	CASSLARVNEKLFF
few	TRBV29-1	TRBJ2-7	TRBD1	TGCAGCGTTGGATTGGCACAGGGGGCCTACGAGCAGTACTTC	CSVGLAQGAYEQYF
NA	TRBV29-1	TRBJ1-1	NA	TGCAGCGTTGTGGTGCACTATGAAGCTTTCTTT	CSVVVHYEAFF
NA	TRBV7-8	TRBJ2-7	TRBD1	TGTGCCAGCAGCCCCCCAGGACAGGGCCTCATAAAGCACTTC	CASSPPGQGLIKHF
NA	TRBV6-6	TRBJ2-7	NA	TGTGCCAGCAGTGGGGGCATGTTCTACGAGCAGTACTTC	CASSGGMFYEQYF
few	TRBV5-6	TRBJ2-1	TRBD1	TGTGCCAGCAGTTTTTACGACAGGGAGAATGAGCAGTTCTTC	CASSFYDRENEQFF
few	TRBV7-2	TRBJ1-4	NA	TGTGCCAGCAGCTTGGACAAAGCCGAAAAACTGTTTTTT	CASSLDKAEKLFF
few	TRBV2	TRBJ2-1	NA	TGTGCCAGCAGTGAGAGCGGGTGGGTTGAGTTCTTC	CASSESGWVEFF
NA	TRBV5-4	TRBJ2-7	TRBD2	TGTGCCAGCAGCTCTCCGGGACTAGCGACTGGCGAGCAGTACTTC	CASSSPGLATGEQYF
NA	TRBV6-5	TRBJ1-3	TRBD1	TGTGCCAGCAGAAATACAGGGGTGGGAGACACCATATATTTT	CASRNTGVGDTIYF
NA	TRBV30	TRBJ1-5	NA	TGTGCCTGGAAGAGCGGCAATCAGCCCCAGCATTTT	CAWKSGNQPQHF